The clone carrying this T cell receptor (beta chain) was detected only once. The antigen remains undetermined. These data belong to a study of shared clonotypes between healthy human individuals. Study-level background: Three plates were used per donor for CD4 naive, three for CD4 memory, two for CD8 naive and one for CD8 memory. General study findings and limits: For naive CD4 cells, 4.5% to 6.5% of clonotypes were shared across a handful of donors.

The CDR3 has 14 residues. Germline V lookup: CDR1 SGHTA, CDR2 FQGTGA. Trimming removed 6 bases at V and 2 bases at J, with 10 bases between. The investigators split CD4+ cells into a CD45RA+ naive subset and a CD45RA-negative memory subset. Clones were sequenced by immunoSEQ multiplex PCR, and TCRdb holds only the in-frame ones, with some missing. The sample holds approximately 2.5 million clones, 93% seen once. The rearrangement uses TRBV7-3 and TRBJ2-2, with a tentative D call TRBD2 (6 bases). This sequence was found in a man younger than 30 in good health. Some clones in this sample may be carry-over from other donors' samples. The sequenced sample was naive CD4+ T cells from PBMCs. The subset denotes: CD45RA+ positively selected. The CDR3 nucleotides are TGTGCCAGCAGAATGACTAGAAACACCGGGGAGCTGTTTTTT. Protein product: CASRMTRNTGELFF.